This TCR beta chain was recovered during a study of cytotoxic CD8 clonotypes in ibrutinib-treated CLL. The method was immunoSEQ multiplex PCR; TCRdb's version includes in-frame clones alone and lacks a portion of them. The sample yields some 290,000 clones, around four fifths seen once. The CDR3 extends over 16 amino acids. Looked up from germline, CDR1 is PRHDT and CDR2 is FYEKMQ (reference sequence). Trimming pared 4 bases from V and 7 bases from J, leaving 20 bases between. The chain combines TRBV13 with TRBJ2-1; D unclear. The clonotype comes from a human donor with chronic lymphocytic leukemia. Sequenced here: PBMCs, sampled before ibrutinib treatment. The CDR3 coding sequence is TGTGCCAGCAGCTCCCTCAATCAATTCCATACGAATGAGCAGTTCTTC. It translates to CASSSLNQFHTNEQFF.